In this sample, the clone carrying this T cell receptor (beta chain) turned up many times. The sample belongs to a study of T-cell reconstitution after alpha-beta-depleted transplantation in children. Trimming removed 0 bases from V and 5 bases from J, with 14 bases in between. Germline lookup yields CDR1 SGHRS and CDR2 YFSETQ. The CDR3 runs 15 residues. The TCRbeta library was prepared with unique molecular identifiers. Each CDR3 protein gets one entry after TCRdb re-called the PCR reads with MiXCR. The sample includes fewer than 200,000 distinct CDR3 sequences, 6.5% to 7.5% of them seen just once. This specimen was PBMCs from the stem cell graft donor, taken from the stem cell graft. V and J are TRBV5-1 and TRBJ1-2; D uncertain. The clonotype comes from a human donor who donated a stem cell graft to a child with Wiskott-Aldrich syndrome. CDR3 DNA: TGCGCCAGCAGCTTGGGGACCGACACCTTGTATGGCTACACCTTC. Its protein product is CASSLGTDTLYGYTF. Full variable domain (rest looked up from reference TRBV5-1 and TRBJ1-2): KAGVTQTPRYLIKTRGQQVTLSCSPISGHRSVSWYQQTPGQGLQFLFEYFSETQRNKGNFPGRFSGRQFSNSRSEMNVSTLELGDSALYLCASSLGTDTLYGYTFGSGTRLTVV.